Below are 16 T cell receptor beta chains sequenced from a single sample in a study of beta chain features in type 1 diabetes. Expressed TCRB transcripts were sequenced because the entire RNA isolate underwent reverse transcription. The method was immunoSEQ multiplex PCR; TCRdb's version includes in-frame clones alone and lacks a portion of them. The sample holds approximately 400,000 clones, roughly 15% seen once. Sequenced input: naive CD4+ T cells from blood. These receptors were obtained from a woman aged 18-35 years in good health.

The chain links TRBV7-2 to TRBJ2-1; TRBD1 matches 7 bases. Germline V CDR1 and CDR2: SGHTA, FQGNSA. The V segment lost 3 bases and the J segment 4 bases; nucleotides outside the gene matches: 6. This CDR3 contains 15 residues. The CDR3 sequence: CASSFGDSPYNEQFF. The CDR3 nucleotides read TGTGCCAGCAGCTTCGGGGACAGCCCGTACAATGAGCAGTTCTTC.

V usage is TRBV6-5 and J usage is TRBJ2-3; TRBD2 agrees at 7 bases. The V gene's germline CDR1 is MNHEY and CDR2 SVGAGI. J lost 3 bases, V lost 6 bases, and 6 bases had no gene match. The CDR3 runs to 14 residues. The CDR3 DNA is TGTGCCAGCAGCGGAAGGACTAGTACAGATACGCAGTATTTT. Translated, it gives CASSGRTSTDTQYF.

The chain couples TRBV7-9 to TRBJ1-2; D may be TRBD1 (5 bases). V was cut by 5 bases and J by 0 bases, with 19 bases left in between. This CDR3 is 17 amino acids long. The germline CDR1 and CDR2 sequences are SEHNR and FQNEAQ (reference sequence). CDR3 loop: CASSLGGALDPNYGYTF. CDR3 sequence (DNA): TGTGCCAGCAGCCTAGGCGGGGCCCTAGACCCTAACTATGGCTACACCTTC.

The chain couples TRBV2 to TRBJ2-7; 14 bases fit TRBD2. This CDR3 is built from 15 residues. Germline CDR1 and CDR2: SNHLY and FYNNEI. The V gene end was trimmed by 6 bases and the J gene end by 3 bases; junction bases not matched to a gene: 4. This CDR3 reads CASRATSGRVYEQYF. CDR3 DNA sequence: TGTGCCAGCAGGGCGACTAGCGGGAGGGTCTACGAGCAGTACTTC.

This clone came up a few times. This chain's CDR3 is CASSQRWGRSETQYF. CDR3 nucleotide sequence: TGTGCCAGCAGCCAGAGGTGGGGGAGGTCGGAGACCCAGTACTTC. This chain links TRBV14 with TRBJ2-5; D may be TRBD2 (6 bases). CDR3 size: 15 residues. Germline V gene data show CDR1 as SGHDN and CDR2 as FVKESK. The V and J ends lost 3 bases and 5 bases respectively, with 16 bases between them.

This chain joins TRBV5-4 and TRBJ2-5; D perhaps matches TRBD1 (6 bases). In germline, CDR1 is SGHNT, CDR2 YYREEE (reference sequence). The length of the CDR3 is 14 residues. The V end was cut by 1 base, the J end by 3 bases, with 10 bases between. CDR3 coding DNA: TGTGCCAGCAGCTTGTGGCAGGGGAAAGAGACCCAGTACTTC. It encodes CASSLWQGKETQYF. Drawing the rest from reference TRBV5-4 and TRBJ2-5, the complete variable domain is ETGVTQSPTHLIKTRGQQVTLRCSSQSGHNTVSWYQQALGQGPQFIFQYYREEENGRGNFPPRFSGLQFPNYSSELNVNALELDDSALYLCASSLWQGKETQYFGPGTRLLVL.

In DNA, the CDR3 is TGTGCCAGCAGTCCCATTGGGGGAGGGCCTCGGTATGAGCAGTTCTTC. Protein product: CASSPIGGGPRYEQFF. The chain is built from TRBV28 and TRBJ2-1; 7 nucleotides agree with TRBD2. Germline-derived CDR1 and CDR2 are MDHEN and SYDVKM. The CDR3 totals 16 residues. The V gene end was trimmed by 5 bases and the J gene end by 8 bases; junction bases not matched to a gene: 15.

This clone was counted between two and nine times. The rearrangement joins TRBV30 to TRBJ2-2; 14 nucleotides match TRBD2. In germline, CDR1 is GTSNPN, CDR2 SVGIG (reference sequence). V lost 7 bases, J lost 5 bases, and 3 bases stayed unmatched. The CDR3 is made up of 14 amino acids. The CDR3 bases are TGTGCCTTAAGACTAGCGGGAGGGACCGGGGAGCTGTTTTTT. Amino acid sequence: CALRLAGGTGELFF. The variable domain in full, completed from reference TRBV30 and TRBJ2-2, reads SQTIHQWPATLVQPVGSPLSLECTVEGTSNPNLYWYRQAAGRGLQLLFYSVGIGQISSEVPQNLSASRPQDRQFILSSKKLLLSDSGFYLCALRLAGGTGELFFGEGSRLTVL.

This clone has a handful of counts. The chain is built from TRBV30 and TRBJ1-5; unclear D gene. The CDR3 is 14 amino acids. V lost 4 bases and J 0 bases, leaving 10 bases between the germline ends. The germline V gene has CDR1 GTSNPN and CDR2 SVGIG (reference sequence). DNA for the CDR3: TGTGCCTGGAACCAGGATAATAGCAATCAGCCCCAGCATTTT. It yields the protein CAWNQDNSNQPQHF.

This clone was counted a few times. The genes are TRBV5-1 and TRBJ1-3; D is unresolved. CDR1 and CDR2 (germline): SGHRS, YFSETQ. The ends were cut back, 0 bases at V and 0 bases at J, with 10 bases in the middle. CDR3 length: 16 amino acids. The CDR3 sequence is CASSLDGTRSGNTIYF. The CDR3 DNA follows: TGCGCCAGCAGCTTGGATGGCACCCGCTCTGGAAACACCATATATTTT.

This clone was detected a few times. DNA for the CDR3: TGTGCCAGTGGGGCCGGGCTAGCGGTCTACAATGAGCAGTTCTTC. Protein sequence: CASGAGLAVYNEQFF. The chain is built from TRBV19 and TRBJ2-1, with TRBD2 identical over 7 bases. This CDR3 contains 15 residues. J lost 3 bases, V lost 8 bases, and 10 bases had no gene match. Germline loops: CDR1 LNHDA, CDR2 SQIVND (reference sequence).

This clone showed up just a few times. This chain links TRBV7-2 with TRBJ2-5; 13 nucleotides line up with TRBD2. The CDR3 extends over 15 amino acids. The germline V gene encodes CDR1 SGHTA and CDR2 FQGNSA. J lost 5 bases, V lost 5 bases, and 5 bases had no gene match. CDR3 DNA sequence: TGTGCCAGCAGCCAGACTAGCGGGAGGTATGAGACCCAGTACTTC. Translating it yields CASSQTSGRYETQYF. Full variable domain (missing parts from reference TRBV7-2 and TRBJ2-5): GAGVSQSPSNKVTEKGKDVELRCDPISGHTALYWYRQSLGQGLEFLIYFQGNSAPDKSGLPSDRFSAERTGGSVSTLTIQRTQQEDSAVYLCASSQTSGRYETQYFGPGTRLLVL.

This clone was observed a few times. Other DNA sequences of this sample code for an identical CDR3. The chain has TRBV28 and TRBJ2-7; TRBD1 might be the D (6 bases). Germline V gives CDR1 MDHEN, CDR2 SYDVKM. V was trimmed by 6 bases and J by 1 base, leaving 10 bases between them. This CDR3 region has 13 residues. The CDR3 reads CASSLGQSYEQYF. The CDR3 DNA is TGTGCCAGCAGCCTCGGACAGTCCTACGAGCAGTACTTC.

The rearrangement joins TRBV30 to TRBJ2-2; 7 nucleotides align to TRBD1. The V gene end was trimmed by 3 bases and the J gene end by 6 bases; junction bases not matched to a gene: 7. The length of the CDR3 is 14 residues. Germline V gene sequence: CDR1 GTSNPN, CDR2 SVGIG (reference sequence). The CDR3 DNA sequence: TGTGCCTGGAGCCCGACAGGGTTGGCCGGGGAGCTGTTTTTT. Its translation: CAWSPTGLAGELFF.

CDR3 sequence: CASSLPDRQLTDTQYF. CDR3 DNA: TGTGCCAGCAGCTTACCGGACAGGCAACTCACAGATACGCAGTATTTT. J is TRBJ2-3 and V is TRBV5-4, with 7 bases lining up with TRBD1. Losses at the gene ends were 2 bases for V and 2 bases for J; bases not matched to a gene: 8. From germline, CDR1 is SGHNT and CDR2 YYREEE (reference sequence). This CDR3 is 16 amino acids long.

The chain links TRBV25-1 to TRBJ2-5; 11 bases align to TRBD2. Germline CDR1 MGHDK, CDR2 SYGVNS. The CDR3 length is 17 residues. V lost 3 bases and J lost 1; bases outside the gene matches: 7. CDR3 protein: CASSDGGTSGSQETQYF. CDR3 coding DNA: TGTGCCAGCAGTGATGGGGGGACTAGCGGCTCCCAAGAGACCCAGTACTTC.